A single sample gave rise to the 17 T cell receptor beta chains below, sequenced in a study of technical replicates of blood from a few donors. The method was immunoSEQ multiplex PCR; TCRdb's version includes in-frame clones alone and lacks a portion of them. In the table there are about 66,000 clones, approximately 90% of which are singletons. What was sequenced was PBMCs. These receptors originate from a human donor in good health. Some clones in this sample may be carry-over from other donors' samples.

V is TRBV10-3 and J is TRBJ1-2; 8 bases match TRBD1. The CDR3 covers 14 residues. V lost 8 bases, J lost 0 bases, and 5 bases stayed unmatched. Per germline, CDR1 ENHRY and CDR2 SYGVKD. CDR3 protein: CAIGTGTSNYGYTF. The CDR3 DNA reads TGTGCCATCGGGACAGGAACCTCTAACTATGGCTACACCTTC.

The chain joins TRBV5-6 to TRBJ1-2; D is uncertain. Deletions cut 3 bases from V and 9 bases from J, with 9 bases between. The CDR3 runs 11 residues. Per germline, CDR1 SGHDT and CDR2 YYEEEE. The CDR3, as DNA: TGTGCCAGCAGCTACAGCAGGAGCTACACCTTC. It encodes CASSYSRSYTF.

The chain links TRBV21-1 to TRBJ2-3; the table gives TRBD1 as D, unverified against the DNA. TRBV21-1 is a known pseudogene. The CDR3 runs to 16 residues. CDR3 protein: CASSWYRGPSTDTQYF. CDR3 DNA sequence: TGTGCCAGCAGTTGGTACAGGGGGCCTAGCACAGATACGCAGTATTTT.

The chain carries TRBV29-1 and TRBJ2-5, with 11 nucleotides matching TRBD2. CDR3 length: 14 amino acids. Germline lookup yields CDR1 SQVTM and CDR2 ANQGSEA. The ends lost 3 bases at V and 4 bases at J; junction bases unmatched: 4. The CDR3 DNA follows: TGCAGCGTTGACACTAGCGGGAGCCGAGAGACCCAGTACTTC. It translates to CSVDTSGSRETQYF.

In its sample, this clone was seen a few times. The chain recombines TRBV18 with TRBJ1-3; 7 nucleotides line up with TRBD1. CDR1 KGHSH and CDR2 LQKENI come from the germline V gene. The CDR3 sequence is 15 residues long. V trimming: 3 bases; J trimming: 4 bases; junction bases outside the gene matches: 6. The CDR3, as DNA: TGTGCCAGCTCACCTACACAGGGGCGAGGAAACACCATATATTTT. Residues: CASSPTQGRGNTIYF.

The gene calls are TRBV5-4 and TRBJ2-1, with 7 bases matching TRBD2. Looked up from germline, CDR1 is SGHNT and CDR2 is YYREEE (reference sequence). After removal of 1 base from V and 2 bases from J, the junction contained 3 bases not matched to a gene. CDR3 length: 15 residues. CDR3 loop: CASSLIRGAYNEQFF. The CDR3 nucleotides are TGTGCCAGCAGCTTGATCCGGGGGGCCTACAATGAGCAGTTCTTC. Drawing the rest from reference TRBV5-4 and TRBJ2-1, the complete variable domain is ETGVTQSPTHLIKTRGQQVTLRCSSQSGHNTVSWYQQALGQGPQFIFQYYREEENGRGNFPPRFSGLQFPNYSSELNVNALELDDSALYLCASSLIRGAYNEQFFGPGTRLTVL.

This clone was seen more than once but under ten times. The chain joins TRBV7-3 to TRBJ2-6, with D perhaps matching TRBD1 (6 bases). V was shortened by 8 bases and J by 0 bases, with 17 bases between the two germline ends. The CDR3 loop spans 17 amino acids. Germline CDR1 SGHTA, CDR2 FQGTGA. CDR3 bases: TGTGCCAGCTCCGACAGGCCCCGAATCTCTGGGGCCAACGTCCTGACTTTC. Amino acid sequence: CASSDRPRISGANVLTF.

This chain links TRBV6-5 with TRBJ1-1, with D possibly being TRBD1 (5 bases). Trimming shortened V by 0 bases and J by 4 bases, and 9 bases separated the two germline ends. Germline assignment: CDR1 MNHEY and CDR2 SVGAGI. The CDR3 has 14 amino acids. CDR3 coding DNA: TGTGCCAGCAGTTACTCCAGGGCGAGCACTGAAGCTTTCTTT. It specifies CASSYSRASTEAFF.

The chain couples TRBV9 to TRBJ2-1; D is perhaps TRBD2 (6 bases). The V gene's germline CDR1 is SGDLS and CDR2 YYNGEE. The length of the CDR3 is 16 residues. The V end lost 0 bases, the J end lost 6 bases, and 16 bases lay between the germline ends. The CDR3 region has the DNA TGTGCCAGCAGCGTAGGCCCGGGGGTAAACGGCAATGAGCAGTTCTTC. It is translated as CASSVGPGVNGNEQFF. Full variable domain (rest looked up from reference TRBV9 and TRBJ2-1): DSGVTQTPKHLITATGQRVTLRCSPRSGDLSVYWYQQSLDQGLQFLIQYYNGEERAKGNILERFSAQQFPDLHSELNLSSLELGDSALYFCASSVGPGVNGNEQFFGPGTRLTVL.

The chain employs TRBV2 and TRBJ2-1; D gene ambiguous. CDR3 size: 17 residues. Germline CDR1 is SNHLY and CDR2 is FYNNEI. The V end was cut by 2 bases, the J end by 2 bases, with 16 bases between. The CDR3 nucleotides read TGTGCCAGCAGTGAAAGTCGGCAGGCCGCAACCTACAATGAGCAGTTCTTC. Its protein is CASSESRQAATYNEQFF.

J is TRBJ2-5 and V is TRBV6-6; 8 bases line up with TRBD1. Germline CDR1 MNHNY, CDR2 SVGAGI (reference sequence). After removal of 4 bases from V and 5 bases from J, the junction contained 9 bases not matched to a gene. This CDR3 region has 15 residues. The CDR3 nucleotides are TGTGCCAGCAGTTCCTGGACAGGGCGAGGTGAGACCCAGTACTTC. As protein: CASSSWTGRGETQYF.

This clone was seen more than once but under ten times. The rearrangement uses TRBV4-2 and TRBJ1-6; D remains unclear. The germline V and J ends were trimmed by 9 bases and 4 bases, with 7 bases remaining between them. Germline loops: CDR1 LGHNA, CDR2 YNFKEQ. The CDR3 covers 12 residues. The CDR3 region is CARAVYNSPLHF. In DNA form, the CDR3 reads TGTGCCAGAGCTGTGTATAATTCACCCCTCCACTTT.

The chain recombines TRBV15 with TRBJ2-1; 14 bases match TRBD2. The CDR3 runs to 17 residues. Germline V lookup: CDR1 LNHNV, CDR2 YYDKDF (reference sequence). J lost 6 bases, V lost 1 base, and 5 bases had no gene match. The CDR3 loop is CATSRVFGTSGSNEQFF. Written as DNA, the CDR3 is TGTGCCACCAGCAGAGTGTTTGGGACTAGCGGGAGCAATGAGCAGTTCTTC.

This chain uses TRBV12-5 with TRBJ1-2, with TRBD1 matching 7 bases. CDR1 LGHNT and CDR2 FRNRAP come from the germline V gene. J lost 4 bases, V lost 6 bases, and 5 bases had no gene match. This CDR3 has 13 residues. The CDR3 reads CASGTGTAYGYTF. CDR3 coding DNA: TGTGCTAGTGGCACTGGGACAGCCTATGGCTACACCTTC.

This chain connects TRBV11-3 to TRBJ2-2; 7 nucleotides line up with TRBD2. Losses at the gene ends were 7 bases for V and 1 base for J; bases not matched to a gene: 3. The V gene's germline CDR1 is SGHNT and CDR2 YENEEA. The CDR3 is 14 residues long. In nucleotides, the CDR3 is TGTGCCAGCAACGAGCGGGAGAACACCGGGGAGCTGTTTTTT. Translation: CASNERENTGELFF.

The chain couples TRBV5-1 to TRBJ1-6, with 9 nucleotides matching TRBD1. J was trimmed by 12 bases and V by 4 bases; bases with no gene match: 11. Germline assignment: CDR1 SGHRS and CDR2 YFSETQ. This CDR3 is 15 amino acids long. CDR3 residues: CASSPDRGGLGPLHF. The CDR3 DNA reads TGCGCCAGCAGCCCGGACAGGGGTGGGCTCGGACCCCTCCACTTT.

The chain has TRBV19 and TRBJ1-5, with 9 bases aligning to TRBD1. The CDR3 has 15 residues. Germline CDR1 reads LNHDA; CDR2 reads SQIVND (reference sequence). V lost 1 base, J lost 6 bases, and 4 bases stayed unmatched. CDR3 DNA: TGTGCCAGTAGTATAGGTACAGGGGGCGGTCAGCCCCAGCATTTT. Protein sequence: CASSIGTGGGQPQHF. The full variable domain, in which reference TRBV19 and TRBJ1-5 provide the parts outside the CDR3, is DGGITQSPKYLFRKEGQNVTLSCEQNLNHDAMYWYRQDPGQGLRLIYYSQIVNDFQKGDIAEGYSVSREKKESFPLTVTSAQKNPTAFYLCASSIGTGGGQPQHFGDGTRLSIL.